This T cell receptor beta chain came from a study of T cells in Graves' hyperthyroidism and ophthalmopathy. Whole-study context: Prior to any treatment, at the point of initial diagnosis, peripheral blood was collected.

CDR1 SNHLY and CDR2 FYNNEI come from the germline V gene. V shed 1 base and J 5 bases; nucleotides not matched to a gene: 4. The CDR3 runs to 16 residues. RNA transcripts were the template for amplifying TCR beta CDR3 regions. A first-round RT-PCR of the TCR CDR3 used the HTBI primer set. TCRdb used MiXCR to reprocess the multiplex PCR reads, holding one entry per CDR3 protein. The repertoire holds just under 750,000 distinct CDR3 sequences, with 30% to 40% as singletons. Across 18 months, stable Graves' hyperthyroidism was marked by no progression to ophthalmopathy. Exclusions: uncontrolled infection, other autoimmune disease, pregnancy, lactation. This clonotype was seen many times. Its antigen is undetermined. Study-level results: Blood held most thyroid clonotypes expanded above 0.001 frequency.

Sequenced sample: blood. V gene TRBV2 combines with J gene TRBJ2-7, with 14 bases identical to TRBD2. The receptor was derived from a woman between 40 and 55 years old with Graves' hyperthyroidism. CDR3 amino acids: CASSEGTGLAGDEQYF. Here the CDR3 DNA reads TGTGCCAGCAGTGAAGGGACGGGACTAGCGGGAGACGAGCAGTACTTC.